These 6 T cell receptor beta chains were all obtained from the same sample, sequenced in a study of immune cell composition in non-small cell lung cancer. Measured with immunoSEQ multiplex PCR; TCRdb has only the in-frame clones, and not every one. The sample lists 3,000 or so clones, around 74% occurring once. Material: lung tumor tissue. These receptors were obtained from a human donor with non-small cell lung cancer.

The rearrangement uses TRBV27 and TRBJ1-2, with unresolved D. CDR1 MNHEY and CDR2 SMNVEV come from the germline V gene (reference sequence). Between the trimmed V and J ends, which lost 5 bases and 2 bases, there was a span of 9 bases. The CDR3 runs 13 residues. CDR3 nucleotide sequence: TGTGCCAGCAGTCCCTCCTTAAACTATGGCTACACCTTC. Its protein product is CASSPSLNYGYTF.

This clone appeared once. The CDR3 loop is CASSGSGIETQYF. The DNA for the CDR3 is TGTGCCAGCAGTGGTAGCGGGATAGAGACCCAGTACTTC. The V call is TRBV6-1, the J call TRBJ2-5; 8 nucleotides agree with TRBD2. There are 13 residues in the CDR3. Germline V gives CDR1 MNHNS, CDR2 SASEGT. The V gene end was trimmed by 4 bases and the J gene end by 4 bases; junction bases not matched to a gene: 2.

V gene TRBV4-1 combines with J gene TRBJ1-2; D is unresolved. This CDR3 region has 13 residues. The germline CDR1 and CDR2 sequences are MGHRA and YSYEKL. V lost 0 bases, J lost 7 bases, and 9 bases lay in between. The CDR3 region has the DNA TGCGCCAGCAGCCAAGATCGGTCTGGTGGCTACACCTTC. As protein: CASSQDRSGGYTF.

The V gene is TRBV13, the J gene TRBJ2-5; D is undetermined. This CDR3 has 12 residues. Germline V CDR1 and CDR2: PRHDT, FYEKMQ (reference sequence). V shed 4 bases and J shed 2 bases, with 5 bases lying between them. The CDR3 DNA is TGTGCCAGCAGCTCCAGTCAAGAGACCCAGTACTTC. As protein: CASSSSQETQYF.

This chain joins TRBV7-2 and TRBJ2-7; TRBD2 agrees at 9 bases. V was pared by 3 bases and J by 4 bases, with 10 bases of the junction left unmatched. This CDR3 comprises 16 residues. Germline V lookup: CDR1 SGHTA, CDR2 FQGNSA. The CDR3 here is CASSFYITGLAYEQYF. The CDR3 nucleotides are TGTGCCAGCAGCTTTTATATCACAGGACTAGCGTACGAGCAGTACTTC.

V gene TRBV5-1 combines with J gene TRBJ1-3; maybe TRBD1 (5 bases). V lost 4 bases, J lost 4 bases, and 9 bases lay in between. This CDR3 is 13 amino acids long. Germline V gene sequence: CDR1 SGHRS, CDR2 YFSETQ. CDR3 sequence reads: CASSLDIGNTIYF. DNA for the CDR3: TGCGCCAGCAGCCTGGACATCGGAAACACCATATATTTT.